This record concerns one T cell receptor (beta chain) sequence. Its antigen is still unknown. The CDR3 runs 14 residues. Germline V gives CDR1 MNHEY, CDR2 SMNVEV (reference sequence). Germline trimming cut 10 bases from V and 5 bases from J; bases unmatched to any gene: 8. The entry originates in a study of cytomegalovirus exposure and HLA in healthy donors. General study findings and limits: The study assumed roughly uniform donor sequencing depth for presence/absence analyses. Previous analysis showed most TCR beta V segments were productive about 87% or about 30% of the time. Later analysis revealed greater clonal expansion in HLA-associated TCR beta chains than in equally common others.

PCR involved 60 Vbeta and 13 Jbeta primers. Libraries were prepared by immunoSEQ multiplex PCR; TCRdb keeps only in-frame clonotypes and omits some of them. Of 150,000 to 200,000 clones in the sample, 65% to 85% were seen once. J is TRBJ2-2 and V is TRBV27; 9 bases agree with TRBD1. The TCR sequence derives from a girl aged 10-17 years in good health and CMV-seropositive. Sequenced sample: PBMCs. This chain's CDR3 is CATTSGQGTGELFF. CDR3 nucleotide sequence: TGTGCCACCACATCGGGACAGGGTACCGGGGAGCTGTTTTTT.